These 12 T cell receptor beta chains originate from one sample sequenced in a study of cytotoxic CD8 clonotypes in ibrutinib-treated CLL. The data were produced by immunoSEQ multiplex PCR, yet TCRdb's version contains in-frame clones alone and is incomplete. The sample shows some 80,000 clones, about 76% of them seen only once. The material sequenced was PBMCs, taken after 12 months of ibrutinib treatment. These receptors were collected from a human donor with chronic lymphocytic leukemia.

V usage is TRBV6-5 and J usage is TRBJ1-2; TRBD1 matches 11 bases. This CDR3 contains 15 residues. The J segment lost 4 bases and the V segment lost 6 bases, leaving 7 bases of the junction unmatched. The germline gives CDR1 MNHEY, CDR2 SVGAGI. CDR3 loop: CASRSKGQGGYGYTF. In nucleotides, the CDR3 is TGTGCCAGCAGGTCCAAGGGACAGGGGGGCTATGGCTACACCTTC.

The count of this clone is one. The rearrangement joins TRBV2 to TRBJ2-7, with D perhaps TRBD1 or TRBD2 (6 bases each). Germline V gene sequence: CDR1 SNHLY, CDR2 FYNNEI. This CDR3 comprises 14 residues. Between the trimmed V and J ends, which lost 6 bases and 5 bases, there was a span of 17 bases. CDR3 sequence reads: CASRLGGEFHEQYF. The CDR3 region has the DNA TGTGCCAGCAGGTTGGGGGGCGAATTCCACGAGCAGTACTTC.

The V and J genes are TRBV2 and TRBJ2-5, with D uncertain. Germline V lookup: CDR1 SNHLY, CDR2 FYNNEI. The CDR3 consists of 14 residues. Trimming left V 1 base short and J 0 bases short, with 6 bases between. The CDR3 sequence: CASSEGNYQETQYF. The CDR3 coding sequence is TGTGCCAGCAGTGAAGGGAACTACCAAGAGACCCAGTACTTC.

CDR3 DNA: TGTGCCAGCAGCTTAGTCTGGGGGCGACTCGGCAACACTGAAGCTTTCTTT. This gives the protein CASSLVWGRLGNTEAFF. This rearrangement joins TRBV11-2 to TRBJ1-1; TRBD1 might be the D (6 bases). From germline, CDR1 is SGHAT and CDR2 FQNNGV. V gave up 1 base and J gave up 2 bases, with 17 bases separating them. CDR3 length equals 17 residues.

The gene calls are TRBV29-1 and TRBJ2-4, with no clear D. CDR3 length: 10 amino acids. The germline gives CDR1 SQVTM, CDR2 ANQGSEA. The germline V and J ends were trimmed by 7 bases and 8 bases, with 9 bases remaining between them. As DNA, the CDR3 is TGCAGCGCCCAATTAGACATTCAGTACTTC. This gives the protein CSAQLDIQYF.

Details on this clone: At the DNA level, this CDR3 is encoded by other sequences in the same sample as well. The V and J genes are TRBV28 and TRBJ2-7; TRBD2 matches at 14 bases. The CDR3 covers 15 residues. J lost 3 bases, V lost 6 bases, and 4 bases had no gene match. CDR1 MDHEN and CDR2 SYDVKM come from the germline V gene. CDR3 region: CASSPGTSGSYEQYF. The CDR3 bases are TGTGCCAGCAGCCCCGGGACTAGCGGGAGCTACGAGCAGTACTTC. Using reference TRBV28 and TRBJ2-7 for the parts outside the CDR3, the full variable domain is DVKVTQSSRYLVKRTGEKVFLECVQDMDHENMFWYRQDPGLGLRLIYFSYDVKMKEKGDIPEGYSVSREKKERFSLILESASTNQTSMYLCASSPGTSGSYEQYFGPGTRLTVT.

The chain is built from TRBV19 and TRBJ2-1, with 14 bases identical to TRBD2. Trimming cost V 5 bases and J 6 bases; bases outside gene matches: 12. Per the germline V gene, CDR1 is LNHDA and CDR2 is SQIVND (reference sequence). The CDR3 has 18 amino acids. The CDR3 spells CASSSRGLAGAGGNEQFF. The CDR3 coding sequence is TGTGCCAGTAGTTCCCGGGGACTAGCGGGAGCCGGAGGCAATGAGCAGTTCTTC.

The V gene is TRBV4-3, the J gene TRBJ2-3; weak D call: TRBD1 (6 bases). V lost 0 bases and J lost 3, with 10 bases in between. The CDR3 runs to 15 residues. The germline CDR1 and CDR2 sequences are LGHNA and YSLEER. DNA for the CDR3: TGCGCCAGCAGCCAAGAAGGGGGACGGACAGATACGCAGTATTTT. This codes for CASSQEGGRTDTQYF.

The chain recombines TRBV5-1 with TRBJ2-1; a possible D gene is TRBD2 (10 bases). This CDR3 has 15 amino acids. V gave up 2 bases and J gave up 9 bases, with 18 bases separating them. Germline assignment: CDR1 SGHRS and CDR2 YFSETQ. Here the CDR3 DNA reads TGCGCCAGCAGCTTCCCTAGCGGGGGACAGGGTGAGCAGTTCTTC. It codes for CASSFPSGGQGEQFF.

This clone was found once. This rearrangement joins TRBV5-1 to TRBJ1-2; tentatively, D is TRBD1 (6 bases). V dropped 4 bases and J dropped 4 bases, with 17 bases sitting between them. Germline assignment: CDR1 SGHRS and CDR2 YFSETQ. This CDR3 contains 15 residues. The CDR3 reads CASSPEGGDPYGYTF. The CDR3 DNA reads TGCGCCAGCAGCCCGGAAGGGGGGGACCCCTATGGCTACACCTTC.

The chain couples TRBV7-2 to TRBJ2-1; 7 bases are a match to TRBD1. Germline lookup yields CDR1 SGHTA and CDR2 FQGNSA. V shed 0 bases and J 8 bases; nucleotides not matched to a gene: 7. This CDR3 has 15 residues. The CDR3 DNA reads TGTGCCAGCAGCTTAGCGTGGCAGGGGGTCCATGAGCAGTTCTTC. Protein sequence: CASSLAWQGVHEQFF.

CDR3 protein: CASSLFSSGTYEQYF. Written as DNA, the CDR3 is TGTGCCAGCAGTTTATTCTCTAGCGGTACCTACGAGCAGTACTTC. V and J are TRBV28 and TRBJ2-7, with TRBD2 matching 7 bases. CDR3 length equals 15 residues. J gave up 2 bases and V 1 base, and 5 bases lay outside the gene matches. CDR1 MDHEN and CDR2 SYDVKM come from the germline V gene. The variable domain in full, with the rest retrieved from reference TRBV28 and TRBJ2-7, is DVKVTQSSRYLVKRTGEKVFLECVQDMDHENMFWYRQDPGLGLRLIYFSYDVKMKEKGDIPEGYSVSREKKERFSLILESASTNQTSMYLCASSLFSSGTYEQYFGPGTRLTVT.